These 23 T cell receptor beta chains were all obtained from the same sample, sequenced in a study of blood T cell repertoires in COVID-19. The method was immunoSEQ multiplex PCR; TCRdb's version includes in-frame clones alone and lacks a portion of them. The sample comprises 150,000 to 200,000 clones, around 76% of which are singletons, and roughly a sixth rests with the top ten. Sequencing was performed on PBMCs or T cells enriched from blood (not recorded which). These receptors were taken from a woman aged 45-65 years with acute COVID-19.

This chain joins TRBV4-2 and TRBJ2-3, with 14 bases fitting TRBD2. V lost 0 bases and J lost 5; bases outside the gene matches: 4. CDR3 size: 17 residues. From germline, CDR1 is LGHNA and CDR2 YNFKEQ. CDR3 sequence reads: CASSQDWTSGGKDTQYF. CDR3 DNA sequence: TGTGCCAGCAGCCAAGACTGGACTAGCGGGGGGAAAGATACGCAGTATTTT.

A single count supports this clone. The chain links TRBV5-1 to TRBJ1-3; 8 bases align to TRBD1. This CDR3 contains 15 residues. The V and J ends lost 3 bases and 2 bases, in that order; junction bases with no gene match: 4. Germline V gene data show CDR1 as SGHRS and CDR2 as YFSETQ. This CDR3 is CASSSQGAAGNTIYF. In DNA form, the CDR3 reads TGCGCCAGCAGCTCTCAGGGGGCCGCTGGAAACACCATATATTTT.

The chain carries TRBV11-2 and TRBJ2-7; TRBD2 matches at 11 bases. V lost 4 bases and J lost 0; bases outside the gene matches: 2. CDR1 is SGHAT, CDR2 FQNNGV, per germline. The CDR3 is 15 amino acids. The CDR3 nucleotides are TGTGCCAGCAGCTATAGCGGGGGGGCCTCCTACGAGCAGTACGTC. Amino acids: CASSYSGGASYEQYV.

CDR3 nucleotide sequence: TGTGCCAGCAGCTTAGCGGGGCTAGGGGAGACCCAGTACTTC. Residues: CASSLAGLGETQYF. V is TRBV7-2 and J is TRBJ2-5, with D perhaps TRBD1 (5 bases). V lost 0 bases, J lost 5 bases, and 10 bases lay in between. The CDR3 extends over 14 amino acids. Germline V gene sequence: CDR1 SGHTA, CDR2 FQGNSA.

The table lists this clone with a few counts. The chain combines TRBV5-8 with TRBJ1-1; no reliable D call. This CDR3 has 14 amino acids. Trimming removed 1 base from V and 2 bases from J, with 9 bases in between. Germline values: CDR1 SGHTS, CDR2 YDEGEE. CDR3 amino acids: CASSLRQPNTEAFF. In nucleotides, the CDR3 is TGTGCCAGCAGCTTGAGACAACCAAACACTGAAGCTTTCTTT. Full variable domain (remainder filled in from reference TRBV5-8 and TRBJ1-1): EAGVTQSPTHLIKTRGQQATLRCSPISGHTSVYWYQQALGLGLQFLLWYDEGEERNRGNFPPRFSGRQFPNYSSELNVNALELEDSALYLCASSLRQPNTEAFFGQGTRLTVV.

The chain joins TRBV6-6 to TRBJ1-2; 7 nucleotides line up with TRBD1. With 7 bases clipped from V and 0 bases from J, the junction kept 2 bases outside the gene matches. The CDR3 loop spans 13 amino acids. Germline CDR1 reads MNHNY; CDR2 reads SVGAGI (reference sequence). CDR3 protein: CASTGQANYGYTF. DNA for the CDR3: TGTGCCAGCACCGGACAGGCTAACTATGGCTACACCTTC.

V gene TRBV9 combines with J gene TRBJ2-5, with 8 bases identical to TRBD2. Germline-derived CDR1 and CDR2 are SGDLS and YYNGEE. The CDR3 consists of 16 residues. The junction had 10 bases not matched to a gene; V was cut back by 4 bases and J by 2 bases. The CDR3 region is CASSPTGGDLQETQYF. DNA for the CDR3: TGTGCCAGCAGCCCAACGGGGGGGGACCTACAAGAGACCCAGTACTTC. The full variable domain, in which reference TRBV9 and TRBJ2-5 provide the parts outside the CDR3, is DSGVTQTPKHLITATGQRVTLRCSPRSGDLSVYWYQQSLDQGLQFLIQYYNGEERAKGNILERFSAQQFPDLHSELNLSSLELGDSALYFCASSPTGGDLQETQYFGPGTRLLVL.

This clone was seen just once. V and J are TRBV7-2 and TRBJ2-3; 12 positions agree with TRBD2. The CDR3 consists of 18 residues. V shed 4 bases and J 2 bases; nucleotides not matched to a gene: 10. Germline lookup yields CDR1 SGHTA and CDR2 FQGNSA. The CDR3 DNA reads TGTGCCAGCAGCTATCTAGCGGGGGGGCAGGGTCCCACAGATACGCAGTATTTT. As protein: CASSYLAGGQGPTDTQYF.

In nucleotides, the CDR3 is TGTGCCAGCAGCCCCCGTAGGGAGGTCACCGGGGAGCTGTTTTTT. Translating gives CASSPRREVTGELFF. The chain is built from TRBV9 and TRBJ2-2, with a tentative D call TRBD2 (6 bases). CDR1 and CDR2 (germline): SGDLS, YYNGEE. CDR3 size: 15 residues. Trimming cost V 4 bases and J 4 bases, with 14 bases left between them.

The chain employs TRBV5-4 and TRBJ2-7; a possible D gene is TRBD1 (5 bases). V lost 2 bases and J 4 bases, leaving 13 bases between the germline ends. The CDR3 has 14 residues. Germline V gives CDR1 SGHNT, CDR2 YYREEE (reference sequence). CDR3: CASSFRDRPYEQYV. CDR3 DNA sequence: TGTGCCAGCAGCTTCCGAGACAGACCTTACGAGCAGTACGTC.

The chain has TRBV6-5 and TRBJ2-7, with 7 bases lining up with TRBD1. The V segment lost 7 bases and the J segment 4 bases; nucleotides outside the gene matches: 13. Germline loops: CDR1 MNHEY, CDR2 SVGAGI. The CDR3 length is 15 residues. CDR3 loop: CASNNPGTATYEQYV. The CDR3, as DNA: TGTGCCAGCAATAACCCCGGGACAGCGACTTACGAGCAGTACGTC.

The genes are TRBV18 and TRBJ1-5, with unresolved D. Trimming cost V 4 bases and J 7 bases, with 14 bases left between them. This CDR3 comprises 14 residues. CDR1 is KGHSH, CDR2 LQKENI, per germline. Here the CDR3 reads CASSLRPTSQPQHF. The CDR3 DNA reads as TGTGCCAGCTCACTCAGACCGACTAGCCAGCCCCAGCATTTT.

V usage is TRBV5-5 and J usage is TRBJ1-6; 7 bases fit TRBD1. The J segment lost 7 bases and the V segment lost 7 bases, leaving 8 bases of the junction unmatched. The length of the CDR3 is 14 residues. Per germline, CDR1 SGHKS and CDR2 YYEKEE (reference sequence). The CDR3 spells CASLRGQSNSPLHF. CDR3 bases: TGTGCCAGCTTACGGGGACAGAGCAATTCACCCCTCCACTTT. The complete variable domain, with remaining parts taken from reference TRBV5-5 and TRBJ1-6, reads DAGVTQSPTHLIKTRGQQVTLRCSPISGHKSVSWYQQVLGQGPQFIFQYYEKEERGRGNFPDRFSARQFPNYSSELNVNALLLGDSALYLCASLRGQSNSPLHFGNGTRLTVT.

V usage is TRBV10-1 and J usage is TRBJ1-4, with D possibly TRBD1 on 6 matching bases. The V end was cut by 6 bases, the J end by 0 bases, with 26 bases between. The germline CDR1 and CDR2 sequences are WNHNN and SYGVQD (reference sequence). The CDR3 sequence is 20 residues long. The CDR3 DNA reads as TGCGCCAGCAGCGTCAGCCACGCGCCCAGGGGTGGAGCAACTAATGAAAAACTGTTTTTT. Translating it yields CASSVSHAPRGGATNEKLFF.

The rearrangement links TRBV2 to TRBJ1-2; D is unclear. The germline CDR1 and CDR2 sequences are SNHLY and FYNNEI. V was shortened by 7 bases and J by 8 bases, with 17 bases between the two germline ends. This CDR3 is 13 amino acids long. Here the CDR3 reads CASKVTEQGGYTF. CDR3 coding DNA: TGTGCCAGCAAGGTGACGGAGCAAGGAGGCTACACCTTC. The full variable domain, rest sourced from reference TRBV2 and TRBJ1-2, is EPEVTQTPSHQVTQMGQEVILRCVPISNHLYFYWYRQILGQKVEFLVSFYNNEISEKSEIFDDQFSVERPDGSNFTLKIRSTKLEDSAMYFCASKVTEQGGYTFGSGTRLTVV.

This chain links TRBV30 with TRBJ2-3; 8 bases are shared with TRBD1. The V and J ends lost 3 bases and 2 bases, in that order; junction bases with no gene match: 13. There are 17 residues in the CDR3. The germline V gene has CDR1 GTSNPN and CDR2 SVGIG (reference sequence). The CDR3 reads CAWRRGSPGQVTDTQYF. The DNA of the CDR3 is TGTGCCTGGAGAAGGGGAAGCCCGGGACAGGTCACAGATACGCAGTATTTT.

This rearrangement joins TRBV6-5 to TRBJ1-2; D not resolved. The length of the CDR3 is 15 residues. Trimming removed 0 bases from V and 7 bases from J, with 15 bases in between. Looked up from germline, CDR1 is MNHEY and CDR2 is SVGAGI. The CDR3 sequence: CASSYSRPSFAGYTF. CDR3 nucleotides: TGTGCCAGCAGTTACTCGAGGCCCAGCTTCGCTGGCTACACCTTC.

This clone was observed a handful of times. V usage is TRBV27 and J usage is TRBJ1-1, with unresolved D. Per germline, CDR1 MNHEY and CDR2 SMNVEV (reference sequence). CDR3 length: 16 residues. Trimming took off 3 bases at V and 3 bases at J, with 17 bases between the two ends. As DNA, the CDR3 is TGTGCCAGCAGTTTCCGGTTCTATCGGGGAGACACTGAAGCTTTCTTT. Protein: CASSFRFYRGDTEAFF.

CDR3 DNA: TGTGCCATCAGTAGATCTACTGGACAGTCCGGTCGACCCGGGGAGCTGTTTTTT. Protein sequence: CAISRSTGQSGRPGELFF. This chain links TRBV10-3 with TRBJ2-2; TRBD1 might be the D (6 bases). Trimming left V 5 bases short and J 6 bases short, with 25 bases between. Germline V CDR1 and CDR2: ENHRY, SYGVKD. CDR3 length: 18 amino acids.

This CDR3 reads CASSFDKGSTDTQYF. The CDR3 DNA is TGTGCCAGCTCGTTCGACAAAGGCAGCACAGATACGCAGTATTTT. The rearrangement links TRBV18 to TRBJ2-3, with D unclear. This CDR3 is 15 amino acids long. Germline CDR1 and CDR2: KGHSH and LQKENI. V was shortened by 6 bases and J by 0 bases, with 13 bases between the two germline ends.

The sample holds a few counts of this clone. This chain links TRBV6-1 with TRBJ2-7; 10 bases are a match to TRBD2. Germline CDR1 reads MNHNS; CDR2 reads SASEGT. This CDR3 contains 16 residues. This chain's CDR3 is CASSEPLAGDPYGQYV. In DNA, the CDR3 is TGTGCCAGCAGTGAACCCCTAGCGGGGGACCCATACGGGCAGTACGTC.

This clone was observed a few times. The chain carries TRBV11-2 and TRBJ1-2, with TRBD1 as a possible D gene (6 bases). The CDR3 length is 16 residues. Germline CDR1 and CDR2: SGHAT and FQNNGV. V lost 3 bases to trimming and J lost 8 bases, with 22 bases between them. The CDR3 region is CASSFGRGRVGDGYTF. The CDR3 DNA sequence: TGTGCCAGCAGCTTCGGCAGGGGTAGGGTAGGAGACGGCTACACCTTC.

V usage is TRBV14 and J usage is TRBJ1-2, with 7 nucleotides matching TRBD1. There are 16 residues in the CDR3. From germline, CDR1 is SGHDN and CDR2 FVKESK. The junction had 8 bases not matched to a gene; V was cut back by 0 bases and J by 4 bases. The CDR3: CASSQDQLAGGYGYTF. In DNA form, the CDR3 reads TGTGCCAGCAGCCAAGATCAACTCGCAGGGGGCTATGGCTACACCTTC. The full variable domain, in which reference TRBV14 and TRBJ1-2 provide the parts outside the CDR3, is EAGVTQFPSHSVIEKGQTVTLRCDPISGHDNLYWYRRVMGKEIKFLLHFVKESKQDESGMPNNRFLAERTGGTYSTLKVQPAELEDSGVYFCASSQDQLAGGYGYTFGSGTRLTVV.